This paragraph reports one T cell receptor (beta chain). Participants, about 18 to 90 years old, spanned more than 20 US areas. Assignment of participants to cohorts was predicated upon participant-reported clinical history. Two consecutive negative NP/OP PCR tests, clearance, or resolved symptoms defined Cohort 3 recovery. This specimen comes from a study of blood T cell repertoires in COVID-19. The overall study: Acute-phase and convalescent COVID-19 samples originated in the United States, Italy and Spain.

CDR1 is SGHTA, CDR2 FQGTGA, per germline. The trim removed 4 bases at V and 1 base at J, leaving 4 bases unmatched. This CDR3 contains 17 residues. Produced via immunoSEQ multiplex PCR; TCRdb's table is partial and in-frame only. The data contain about 220,000 clones, 84% of them seen just once; the ten biggest clones take up around 6.5%. The rearrangement uses TRBV7-3 and TRBJ2-2, with 12 positions matching TRBD2. Sequencing was done on a sample of PBMCs or T cells enriched from blood (not recorded which). The origin of this receptor is a woman aged 40 to 50 who had recovered from COVID-19. The CDR3 DNA reads TGTGCCAGCAGCTATACGACTAGCGGGAGGAACACCGGGGAGCTGTTTTTT. It codes for CASSYTTSGRNTGELFF.